This T cell receptor beta chain was captured in a study of patients and donors after allogeneic stem cell transplantation. The CDR3 runs 13 residues. Per germline, CDR1 MNHEY and CDR2 SVGEGT. Trimming left V 8 bases short and J 6 bases short, with 14 bases between. Via MiXCR, TCRdb re-called the RT-PCR reads, giving one row per CDR3 protein. The profile shows some 2,500 distinct CDR3 sequences, approximately 7.9% of them singletons. This clonotype was observed a few times. The sample was blood, either unsorted or a sorted T cell fraction (not recorded which). This TCR derives from a human donor who was either an allogeneic HSCT recipient or a stem cell or donor lymphocyte infusion donor (not recorded which). It is not recorded whose cells these are; they may come from a transplant donor. The chain combines TRBV6-2 or TRBV6-3 with TRBJ2-1; D remains unclear. The CDR3 spells CASQLLDRNEQFF. Written as DNA, the CDR3 is TGTGCCAGCCAACTTCTGGACCGCAATGAGCAGTTCTTC.